What follows describes a single T cell receptor (beta chain). What antigen it recognizes has not been identified. It has no much larger one-base neighbor in the sample; base qualities were not kept. The data derive from a study of cytomegalovirus exposure and HLA in healthy donors (dated by TCRdb to 2016 to 2017). Study-level background: An earlier analysis of 550 to 700 of the donors reported roughly 300 Gb of sequence data and about 100 million unique TCR beta sequences from 150 million to 200 million T cells. All discovery cohort repertoires had been generated on a single sequencing platform. The study was designed to test whether signatures of past pathogen exposure could be identified by cataloging public T cell receptors. The study combined high-throughput TCR immunosequencing, statistical association of individual TCRs with disease status, and machine learning to predict cytomegalovirus infection status. An early release covering some 640 HLA-typed donors comprised roughly 300 gigabases of sequencing data and some 79 million unique TCR sequences. About five DR-DQ haplotypes were treated as single units for association and clustering because of strong linkage in the cohort. A later analysis re-examined previously published TCR beta repertoires from about 670 donors and added high-resolution HLA genotyping to investigate patterns of TCR occurrence. Of the roughly 400 genotyped donors, 65% to 90% were placed in the genetic ancestry cluster associated with self-reported Caucasian donors. In the later analysis, no new phenotypic data were used to find candidate immune exposures; instead, reliance was placed on TCR beta sequences and their occurrence across donors. Both class I and class II loci were covered by HLA typing, at four-digit resolution. The number of typed donors differed by locus: about 629-630 for A, B, C, DRB1 and DQB1; some 540 for DQA1; 606 for DPA1; and about 470 for DPB1. The T cell repertoires of 666 subjects were profiled by immunosequencing and related to cytomegalovirus serostatus. Alongside the repertoire data, information on donor age, sex, ethnicity and CMV serostatus was compiled. Among several hundred genotyped donors of the cohort, an average of around 220,000 unique TCR beta nucleotide sequences was sequenced per donor, of which about 19% were non-productive. Besides the first cohort of more than 650 subjects, a separate validation cohort made up of over a hundred different subjects was used. An earlier analysis of about 620 of the donors applied high-throughput TCR beta sequencing to assess whether each TCR beta V gene segment acted as functional or pseudogenic. Genome-wide SNP genotypes for about 65% of the roughly 670 donors were used in a later genetic analysis, which treated that subset as a discovery cohort.

General findings and caveats noted by the study authors: Linkage disequilibrium might explain the correlated functional status among segregating V segments, but an unknown experimental factor could not be excluded. Immune exposure information for the cohort was limited to CMV serostatus. A further reported finding was that TCR beta sequences accurately predicted the HLA-A and HLA-B alleles for most subjects in the first cohort. When HLA alleles, especially DR and DQ, strongly co-occurred, attributing TCR associations to individual alleles was difficult. In both the original and validation cohorts, the classifier was reported to diagnose cytomegalovirus status with high specificity and sensitivity. In a later analysis, about 17,000 TCR beta sequences were associated with specific HLA alleles at a false discovery rate of 0.05. In a later analysis, most CMV-associated TCR beta chains were found to appear HLA-restricted, with HLA associations seemingly driven largely by CMV exposure. The authors suggested that the approach could potentially be generalized to other disease states and immunological phenotypes. In a later analysis, HLA-associated TCR beta chains showed more clonal expansion and lower generation probabilities than non-associated chains that were equally common. In a later analysis, several top co-occurrence clusters were reported to appear linked to parvovirus B19, influenza, CMV and Epstein-Barr virus. Because HLA typing was unavailable for some donors at each locus, only the typed subset was used in association tests. In this cohort, only TCR beta chains were sequenced, and detectable features were limited by the absence of alpha or paired-chain data. V-gene and J-gene trimming of TCR beta chains was associated with a missense DCLRE1C variant in a later genetic analysis, and the association was replicated in an independent cohort. A few of the identified cytomegalovirus-associated TCR beta chains were confirmed in vitro to be specific for cytomegalovirus antigens. A later genetic analysis reported fewer N-insertions in productive TCRs among donors in an Asian-associated ancestry cluster than the roughly 640-donor mean. A cluster of highly shared sequence variants was judged likely to be a technical artifact of the sequencing pipeline. Sequencing depth was assumed to be roughly uniform across donors in the presence/absence analyses, though that assumption may not hold. Because counts were too low, seventeen rarely observed V segments, including chromosome 9 orphons, were left out of the earlier analysis of 500 to 750 of the donors. In a later analysis, the rate of TCR association differed among HLA loci, with DRB1 alleles having the most associated TCRs and HLA-C alleles having the fewest. Most TCR sequences were observed very rarely across donors, whereas some public TCRs were present in many individuals. In an earlier analysis of 587 of the donors, most TCR beta V segments appeared in productive rearrangements about 87% or about 30% of the time, broadly matching IMGT annotations. A total of 150 or so TCR beta chains were listed by the study as associated with cytomegalovirus.

Libraries were made using the immunoSEQ multiplex PCR assay. For the multiplex PCR, a mixture combining 60 forward primers for TCR Vbeta segments and 13 reverse primers for TCR Jbeta segments was used. Amplification of the CDR3 region of rearranged TCR beta genes was performed with a multiplex PCR assay on genomic DNA. Amplified TCR beta libraries were sequenced as 87-base-pair reads on the Illumina HiSeq System. In the authors' own workflow: Across the 670 or so repertoires, a later analysis counted approximately 75 million unique TCR beta chains, roughly 11 million of which were shared by at least two donors. A nearest-neighbor algorithm error-corrected the raw reads and collapsed the reads into unique sequences, merging closely related sequences to remove PCR and sequencing errors. Alignment of CDR3 sequences to IMGT reference sequences was used to assign V, D and J gene segments. For a sequence to be retained, a match of at least six nucleotides was required to both a V gene segment and a J gene segment. A rearrangement counted as productive if the CDR3 had no stop codons and remained in frame with V and J, and every other rearrangement counted as non-productive. CDR3 was defined according to IMGT convention as the region running from the second conserved V-encoded cysteine to the conserved J-encoded phenylalanine. Sequences without an unambiguous match to a single V gene segment were excluded from the earlier analysis of a few hundred of the donors. An earlier analysis of 550 to 650 of the donors classified V segments as functional when productive rearrangements were above 56.7% and as segregating when the standard deviation between donors was above 5%. A statistical classification framework was built for diagnosing cytomegalovirus status from the catalog of TCR beta chain sequences. In a later analysis, TCR nucleotide sequences were compared against IMGT/GENE-DB human TR gene sequences so that V and J genes could be assigned. The TCRdist pipeline was used in a later analysis to assign CDR3 sequences and most-parsimonious VDJ recombination scenarios. A later analysis defined each TCR beta chain by its CDR3 amino acid sequence plus V-gene family, and excluded reads lacking a unique V-gene family. In a later analysis, around 650 highly shared, low-generation-probability nucleotide sequences were removed to address suspected cross-contamination and a sequencing artifact. A later analysis calculated a clonal expansion index for each public chain from normalized within-repertoire ranks of inferred template counts. In a later analysis, generation probabilities were computed using a VDJ recombination model fitted to out-of-frame rearrangements, and the results were checked against IGoR. In a later analysis, TCR-TCR, TCR-HLA and TCR-CMV co-occurrence was scored with hypergeometric tests, and a repertoire-size bias correction was applied to TCR pairs. A later analysis estimated false discovery rates by permuting HLA or CMV assignments 20 times. A later analysis grouped co-occurring TCRs with DBSCAN, adding TCRdist sequence similarity when clustering within HLA-allele-positive subsets. Co-occurrence clustering excluded repertoires with fewer than 30,000 or more than 120,000 public chains, plus five with anomalous nucleotide sharing. TCRdb stores this immuneACCESS table with in-frame sequences only. Part of the clones is absent; in the studies checked, under half of the shortfall reflects unresolved V genes, and no reason is known for the rest. Clonal size and the V and J genes are those of that table, whereas D and trimming came from the DNA. The sample table lists 140,000 to 150,000 clones, less than 85% of them with a count of one. The ten largest clones take up 2.1% of the sample.

The cohort comprised 670 or so healthy bone marrow donors. At the time of sampling, every cohort member was nominally healthy, though immune exposures that went unrecorded were likely present. The donor tested CMV seropositive and was one of the 289 seropositive cohort members. Every donor gave a peripheral blood sample, and the peripheral blood mononuclear cells from that sample were used for TCR beta sequencing. The Qiagen DNeasy Blood Extraction Kit was used to extract genomic DNA from the blood cell samples. This TCR derives from a woman aged 60 to 75 in good health and CMV-seropositive. Input material: PBMCs.

The nucleotides read TGCGCCAGCAGCCCACGCGGGGAGACCCAGTACTTC. This yields the protein CASSPRGETQYF. This chain is built from TRBV5-1 and TRBJ2-5; the D gene is perhaps TRBD2, from 5 matching bases. Including cysteine and phenylalanine, the CDR3 has 12 amino acids. Left in the record is the CDR3 DNA by itself, 36 bases read in frame from the first base. The trim is 4 bases for V and 5 bases for J, with a gap of 9 bases between the germline ends. From the germline V gene, CDR1 is SGHRS and CDR2 is YFSETQ.